Presented here are 15 T cell receptor beta chains from one specimen sequenced in a study of blood T cell repertoires in COVID-19. Using immunoSEQ multiplex PCR, the repertoire was profiled, and TCRdb retains in-frame clones only, with some absent. This sample has 300,000 to 350,000 clones; around 85% occur once, and the top ten carry less than 2.5%. The sequencing sample was made of PBMCs or T cells enriched from blood (not recorded which). The source is a man aged 30 to 45 who had recovered from COVID-19.

This clone was seen once. The rearrangement joins TRBV4-3 to TRBJ1-1, with a tentative D call TRBD1 (5 bases). The ends were cut back, 1 base at V and 6 bases at J, with 15 bases in the middle. Germline V CDR1 and CDR2: LGHNA, YSLEER. The CDR3 has 15 amino acids. In DNA, the CDR3 is TGCGCCAGCAGCCAAGGGGGGGGGAACCGGGCTGAAGCTTTCTTT. Translation gives CASSQGGGNRAEAFF.

CDR3 coding DNA: TGTGCCACCTCTAGACAGGGGGCGATGAACACTGAAGCTTTCTTT. It codes for CATSRQGAMNTEAFF. This chain connects TRBV10-3 to TRBJ1-1; 10 bases line up with TRBD1. Germline CDR1 reads ENHRY; CDR2 reads SYGVKD. The V segment lost 10 bases and the J segment 0 bases; nucleotides outside the gene matches: 8. The CDR3 consists of 15 residues.

This clone was detected only once. The chain is built from TRBV7-3 and TRBJ2-1, with 9 bases that match TRBD1. The CDR3 is made up of 17 amino acids. The ends lost 5 bases at V and 1 base at J; junction bases unmatched: 9. The V gene's germline CDR1 is SGHTA and CDR2 FQGTGA. DNA of the CDR3: TGTGCCAGCAGCAAACTCGGGGGACAGGGATCCTACAATGAGCAGTTCTTC. Its translation is CASSKLGGQGSYNEQFF.

The J gene is TRBJ2-7, the V gene TRBV5-4; the D is unclear. Per the germline V gene, CDR1 is SGHNT and CDR2 is YYREEE (reference sequence). The CDR3 has 14 amino acids. Trimming shortened V by 4 bases and J by 7 bases, and 18 bases separated the two germline ends. CDR3 in DNA: TGTGCCAGCAGCCCCGGGTCTCAACGGGTAGAGCAGTACTTC. It translates to CASSPGSQRVEQYF.

The chain uses TRBV5-1 and TRBJ1-2; no clear D gene. This CDR3 is built from 14 residues. The V gene lost 3 bases and the J gene lost 0 bases, with 9 bases spanning the gap. CDR1 and CDR2 (germline): SGHRS, YFSETQ. The CDR3, as DNA: TGCGCCAGCAGCTACACAATGACTAACTATGGCTACACCTTC. Residues: CASSYTMTNYGYTF.

The chain employs TRBV9 and TRBJ2-5, with 11 bases aligning to TRBD1. With V trimmed by 2 bases and J by 5 bases, 5 bases remained unmatched. This CDR3 contains 15 residues. The germline gives CDR1 SGDLS, CDR2 YYNGEE. The CDR3 region is CASSVGDRGFETQYF. The CDR3 region has the DNA TGTGCCAGCAGCGTGGGGGACAGGGGGTTCGAGACCCAGTACTTC.

The gene calls are TRBV14 and TRBJ1-3; D call uncertain. The germline gives CDR1 SGHDN, CDR2 FVKESK. Trimming removed 0 bases at V and 3 bases at J, with 12 bases between. This CDR3 has 16 residues. The CDR3 sequence: CASSQDGRASGNTIYF. The CDR3 coding sequence is TGTGCCAGCAGCCAAGACGGTCGAGCAAGTGGAAACACCATATATTTT.

V and J are TRBV13 and TRBJ1-1; D is perhaps TRBD1 (6 bases). Trimming cost V 1 base and J 1 base, with 13 bases left between them. CDR1 is PRHDT, CDR2 FYEKMQ, per germline (reference sequence). The CDR3 length is 16 residues. CDR3 residues: CASSLANKGENTEAFF. CDR3 nucleotide sequence: TGTGCCAGCAGCTTAGCCAACAAGGGGGAGAACACTGAAGCTTTCTTT.

The rearrangement links TRBV5-1 to TRBJ1-2; D unclear. Trimming cost V 2 bases and J 0 bases, with 8 bases left between them. Germline loops: CDR1 SGHRS, CDR2 YFSETQ. The CDR3 extends over 14 amino acids. CDR3 nucleotides: TGCGCCAGCAGCTTTGGCAGGACTAACTATGGCTACACCTTC. Encoded protein: CASSFGRTNYGYTF.

The chain employs TRBV30 and TRBJ2-1; 10 bases align to TRBD2. Germline CDR1 and CDR2: GTSNPN and SVGIG (reference sequence). The CDR3 is 17 residues long. The junction had 18 bases not matched to a gene; V was cut back by 5 bases and J by 8 bases. The CDR3: CAWDPRLAGATGDEQFF. As DNA, the CDR3 is TGTGCCTGGGACCCCCGGCTAGCGGGGGCCACGGGCGATGAGCAGTTCTTC.

This sequence joins TRBV7-2 and TRBJ1-5, with D unclear. Germline V gene sequence: CDR1 SGHTA, CDR2 FQGNSA. Trimming cost V 1 base and J 7 bases, with 8 bases left between them. The CDR3 totals 13 residues. In DNA form, the CDR3 reads TGTGCCAGCAGCTTAGGGGCCAGGCAGCCCCAGCATTTT. Translating it yields CASSLGARQPQHF.

This clone has just a few counts. The chain employs TRBV20-1 and TRBJ1-2; D might be TRBD1 (5 bases). CDR3 length: 15 amino acids. Deletions cut 3 bases from V and 3 bases from J, with 17 bases between. CDR1 and CDR2 from the germline V gene are DFQATT and SNEGSKA (reference sequence). The CDR3 loop is CSASLGVLVDYGYTF. The CDR3 DNA reads as TGCAGTGCTAGTTTAGGGGTGTTGGTGGACTATGGCTACACCTTC.

This chain uses TRBV6-5 with TRBJ1-2, with TRBD1 matching over 8 bases. V lost 4 bases to trimming and J lost 8 bases; unmatched junction nucleotides: 9. This CDR3 has 14 amino acids. Germline V CDR1 and CDR2: MNHEY, SVGAGI. CDR3 amino acids: CASSFYGTGAGYTF. The DNA for the CDR3 is TGTGCCAGCAGTTTCTACGGGACAGGCGCAGGCTACACCTTC.

This rearrangement joins TRBV5-4 to TRBJ2-5, with a tentative D call TRBD2 (6 bases). V was pared by 9 bases and J by 1 base, with 13 bases between. The CDR3 runs to 13 residues. Germline V gene lookup returns CDR1 SGHNT and CDR2 YYREEE (reference sequence). The CDR3 here is CATRTGSQETQYF. As DNA, the CDR3 is TGTGCCACCAGAACCGGGAGCCAAGAGACCCAGTACTTC.

This chain joins TRBV4-2 and TRBJ2-7; 9 bases are shared with TRBD1. V trimming: 4 bases; J trimming: 0 bases; junction bases outside the gene matches: 10. CDR3 size: 17 residues. CDR1 and CDR2 (germline): LGHNA, YNFKEQ. Here the CDR3 DNA reads TGTGCCAGCAGCCGTCCCTCCGGGACAGGGAGCTCCTACGAGCAGTACTTC. Protein product: CASSRPSGTGSSYEQYF.